These 29 T cell receptor beta chains originate from one sample sequenced in a study of cytomegalovirus exposure and HLA in healthy donors. The PCR made use of 60 Vbeta and 13 Jbeta primers. Here immunoSEQ multiplex PCR was the method, and the copy in TCRdb shows in-frame clones only, minus some. The data hold about 160,000 clones, with around 69% observed a single time. The specimen sequenced was PBMCs. These receptors were obtained from a man in his 60s in good health and CMV-seronegative.

This chain uses TRBV7-2 with TRBJ2-3; 8 positions agree with TRBD2. Trimming removed 5 bases from V and 3 bases from J; junction bases left unmatched: 4. The CDR3 has 14 residues. CDR1 and CDR2 from the germline V gene are SGHTA and FQGNSA. Written as DNA, the CDR3 is TGTGCCAGCAGCCTGGGACTAGTTACAGATACGCAGTATTTT. Protein sequence: CASSLGLVTDTQYF.

V and J are TRBV27 and TRBJ1-1, with D possibly matching TRBD1 (5 bases). The CDR3 is 14 residues long. The germline CDR1 and CDR2 sequences are MNHEY and SMNVEV (reference sequence). V was clipped by 8 bases and J by 1 base, with 14 bases between them. This chain's CDR3 is CASGFPTANTEAFF. The CDR3 coding sequence is TGTGCCAGCGGCTTCCCGACAGCGAACACTGAAGCTTTCTTT.

The chain's CDR3 is CASSPLLASTDTQYF. The CDR3 DNA reads TGTGCCAGCTCACCACTACTAGCGTCCACAGATACGCAGTATTTT. V gene TRBV18 combines with J gene TRBJ2-3, with 7 bases lining up with TRBD2. With V trimmed by 1 base and J by 2 bases, 3 bases remained unmatched. The CDR3 has 15 amino acids. Germline V lookup: CDR1 KGHSH, CDR2 LQKENI.

The rearrangement links TRBV7-9 to TRBJ2-7; tentative D call: TRBD1 (7 bases). In germline, CDR1 is SEHNR, CDR2 FQNEAQ (reference sequence). With 3 bases removed from V and 5 bases from J, the gap between germline ends came to 20 bases. This CDR3 region has 16 residues. CDR3: CASSFARGVASNEQYF. CDR3 in DNA: TGTGCCAGCAGCTTCGCCAGGGGGGTAGCGTCTAACGAGCAGTACTTC.

This clone was seen once. The chain carries TRBV28 and TRBJ2-2; 16 bases match TRBD2. The CDR3 extends over 18 amino acids. Germline V gene lookup returns CDR1 MDHEN and CDR2 SYDVKM. V lost 5 bases, J lost 5 bases, and 8 bases stayed unmatched. As DNA, the CDR3 is TGTGCCAGCAGTCCCCCCGGGACTAGCGGGGGGGCTACCGGGGAGCTGTTTTTT. Amino acids: CASSPPGTSGGATGELFF.

This chain links TRBV28 with TRBJ2-5; TRBD1 is a possible D gene (5 bases). V was cut by 6 bases and J by 6 bases, with 14 bases left in between. This CDR3 spans 13 amino acids. Per germline, CDR1 MDHEN and CDR2 SYDVKM. Here the CDR3 reads CASSGHDLQTQYF. CDR3 nucleotide sequence: TGTGCCAGCAGCGGACATGATTTACAGACCCAGTACTTC. The full variable domain, in which reference TRBV28 and TRBJ2-5 provide the parts outside the CDR3, is DVKVTQSSRYLVKRTGEKVFLECVQDMDHENMFWYRQDPGLGLRLIYFSYDVKMKEKGDIPEGYSVSREKKERFSLILESASTNQTSMYLCASSGHDLQTQYFGPGTRLLVL.

The chain is built from TRBV6-1 and TRBJ2-2; 8 bases map to TRBD2. Trimming took 6 bases from V and 2 from J; bases not matched to a gene: 5. The CDR3 sequence is 15 residues long. CDR1 and CDR2 from the germline V gene are MNHNS and SASEGT. In DNA form, the CDR3 reads TGTGCCAGCAGAACCGGGACTAGAAACACCGGGGAGCTGTTTTTT. This codes for CASRTGTRNTGELFF.

J is TRBJ2-7 and V is TRBV5-1; 10 bases line up with TRBD2. Germline trimming cut 4 bases from V and 6 bases from J; bases unmatched to any gene: 13. From germline, CDR1 is SGHRS and CDR2 YFSETQ. The CDR3 contains 16 residues. In DNA form, the CDR3 reads TGCGCCAGCAGCCCACCGGGAGCTAGCGGGGGCCGCGAGCAGTACTTC. This translates into CASSPPGASGGREQYF.

V is TRBV28 and J is TRBJ1-3, with TRBD1 identical over 7 bases. From germline, CDR1 is MDHEN and CDR2 SYDVKM. The CDR3 contains 16 residues. V lost 5 bases to trimming and J lost 0 bases; unmatched junction nucleotides: 7. DNA for the CDR3: TGTGCCAGCAGTCCGGGGACAGTGGACTCTGGAAACACCATATATTTT. Amino acids: CASSPGTVDSGNTIYF.

This sequence joins TRBV25-1 and TRBJ1-4; tentative D call: TRBD1 (6 bases). Germline CDR1 is MGHDK and CDR2 is SYGVNS. This CDR3 comprises 13 residues. V was shortened by 9 bases and J by 8 bases, with 16 bases between the two germline ends. CDR3 protein: CARGTGIREKLFF. Here the CDR3 DNA reads TGTGCCAGGGGTACAGGGATACGCGAAAAACTGTTTTTT.

This clone was recorded only once. The genes are TRBV7-2 and TRBJ2-1; D call uncertain. V lost 4 bases and J lost 9, with 13 bases in between. Germline V gives CDR1 SGHTA, CDR2 FQGNSA. This CDR3 is built from 13 residues. The CDR3 reads CASSSTSWSEQFF. CDR3 DNA: TGTGCCAGCAGCTCGACTTCGTGGTCTGAGCAGTTCTTC.

CDR3 in amino acids: CASSDGLAENNEQFF. In DNA form, the CDR3 reads TGTGCCAGCAGCGACGGACTAGCGGAAAACAATGAGCAGTTCTTC. The chain recombines TRBV9 with TRBJ2-1; 10 bases line up with TRBD2. CDR1 is SGDLS and CDR2 is YYNGEE in the germline V gene. V was pared by 3 bases and J by 5 bases, with 5 bases of the junction left unmatched. The CDR3 has 15 amino acids.

This chain uses TRBV5-1 with TRBJ2-6; 7 bases fit TRBD1. The germline CDR1 and CDR2 sequences are SGHRS and YFSETQ. CDR3 length: 15 amino acids. V lost 4 bases, J lost 1 base, and 2 bases stayed unmatched. CDR3 in amino acids: CASSEGASGANVLTF. DNA of the CDR3: TGCGCCAGCAGCGAGGGGGCGTCTGGGGCCAACGTCCTGACTTTC.

A note on this clone: Other DNA sequences in the same sample also yield this CDR3. The V call is TRBV6-6, the J call TRBJ1-2; D is unclear. V was cut by 0 bases and J by 7 bases, with 15 bases left in between. The CDR3 has 15 residues. The germline gives CDR1 MNHNY, CDR2 SVGAGI (reference sequence). CDR3 in DNA: TGTGCCAGCAGTTACTCGGCAGTGCCACGTGGTGGCTACACCTTC. Translating gives CASSYSAVPRGGYTF.

The chain employs TRBV5-1 and TRBJ1-2; the match to TRBD1 covers 7 bases. This CDR3 has 13 residues. The germline V gene encodes CDR1 SGHRS and CDR2 YFSETQ. After removal of 4 bases from V and 3 bases from J, the junction contained 3 bases not matched to a gene. The CDR3 bases are TGCGCCAGCAGCGGGGGGACAGACTATGGCTACACCTTC. Protein product: CASSGGTDYGYTF.

The rearrangement uses TRBV6-6 and TRBJ2-1; D is perhaps TRBD2 (6 bases). Germline V gene lookup returns CDR1 MNHNY and CDR2 SVGAGI (reference sequence). V shed 2 bases and J shed 8 bases, with 13 bases lying between them. This CDR3 region has 14 residues. As DNA, the CDR3 is TGTGCCAGCAGTTACGTCGGAGGGCGGGATGAGCAGTTCTTC. Residues: CASSYVGGRDEQFF.

The rearrangement joins TRBV28 to TRBJ1-2, with D perhaps matching TRBD1 (6 bases). The V and J ends lost 6 bases and 4 bases respectively, with 6 bases between them. The CDR3 spans 11 residues. Germline CDR1 is MDHEN and CDR2 is SYDVKM. CDR3 protein: CASRDSYGYTF. Written as DNA, the CDR3 is TGTGCCAGCAGGGACAGCTATGGCTACACCTTC.

The rearrangement joins TRBV7-9 to TRBJ2-1; TRBD2 agrees at 7 bases. CDR1 is SEHNR and CDR2 is FQNEAQ in the germline V gene (reference sequence). The CDR3 extends over 15 amino acids. Trimming removed 1 base from V and 7 bases from J; junction bases left unmatched: 7. CDR3 sequence: CASSLGLTSVNEQFF. In DNA form, the CDR3 reads TGTGCCAGCAGCTTAGGGTTAACTAGCGTTAATGAGCAGTTCTTC. Based on the CDR3 plus reference TRBV7-9 and TRBJ2-1, the full variable domain is DTGVSQNPRHKITKRGQNVTFRCDPISEHNRLYWYRQTLGQGPEFLTYFQNEAQLEKSRLLSDRFSAERPKGSFSTLEIQRTEQGDSAMYLCASSLGLTSVNEQFFGPGTRLTVL.

As DNA, the CDR3 is TGTGCCAGTAGTATATACCGGACAGTCAAAAACATTCAGTACTTC. This sequence encodes CASSIYRTVKNIQYF. The V call is TRBV19, the J call TRBJ2-4, with D maybe TRBD1 (6 bases). Deletions cut 2 bases from V and 3 bases from J, with 11 bases between. The V gene's germline CDR1 is LNHDA and CDR2 SQIVND (reference sequence). CDR3 length equals 15 residues.

This clone was found once. The V gene is TRBV19, the J gene TRBJ2-1; 12 bases align to TRBD2. Germline-derived CDR1 and CDR2 are LNHDA and SQIVND (reference sequence). V dropped 0 bases and J dropped 1; count of bases not matched to a gene: 7. The CDR3 totals 19 residues. The CDR3 here is CASSIDLTSGGPSYNEQFF. In DNA form, the CDR3 reads TGTGCCAGTAGTATAGATCTGACTAGCGGGGGTCCTTCCTACAATGAGCAGTTCTTC.

The CDR3 DNA follows: TGCGCCAGCAGCCAAGGACTTCGGGGGACCGGGGAGCTGTTTTTT. Protein sequence: CASSQGLRGTGELFF. The chain couples TRBV4-1 to TRBJ2-2, with D possibly matching TRBD2 (6 bases). V lost 1 base and J 5 bases, leaving 11 bases between the germline ends. Germline-derived CDR1 and CDR2 are MGHRA and YSYEKL. The CDR3 consists of 15 residues.

The rearrangement joins TRBV5-1 to TRBJ1-4, with D uncertain. The CDR3 is 14 residues long. Trimming cost V 2 bases and J 6 bases, with 11 bases left between them. Germline CDR1 is SGHRS and CDR2 is YFSETQ. CDR3 region: CASSLQPRDEKLFF. CDR3 nucleotide sequence: TGCGCCAGCAGCTTACAGCCCCGAGATGAAAAACTGTTTTTT.

The chain recombines TRBV9 with TRBJ2-3, with D possibly TRBD2 on 5 matching bases. CDR3 length: 15 residues. V was shortened by 4 bases and J by 4 bases, with 16 bases between the two germline ends. CDR1 and CDR2 from the germline V gene are SGDLS and YYNGEE. The CDR3 sequence: CASSLRNGVADTQYF. CDR3 bases: TGTGCCAGCAGCCTACGGAACGGGGTGGCAGATACGCAGTATTTT. Full variable domain (outside the CDR3, taken from reference TRBV9 and TRBJ2-3): DSGVTQTPKHLITATGQRVTLRCSPRSGDLSVYWYQQSLDQGLQFLIQYYNGEERAKGNILERFSAQQFPDLHSELNLSSLELGDSALYFCASSLRNGVADTQYFGPGTRLTVL.

This clone was seen more than once but under ten times. V usage is TRBV9 and J usage is TRBJ2-1; D is perhaps TRBD2 (5 bases). CDR3 length equals 15 residues. Trimming cost V 1 base and J 9 bases, with 17 bases left between them. CDR1 is SGDLS, CDR2 YYNGEE, per germline. The CDR3 protein is CASSVRASGVGEQFF. The CDR3 coding sequence is TGTGCCAGCAGCGTACGAGCCAGCGGAGTGGGTGAGCAGTTCTTC.

CDR3 protein: CSSTEGGSYEQYF. CDR3 DNA: TGCAGCTCGACGGAAGGGGGTTCCTACGAGCAGTACTTC. The rearrangement uses TRBV29-1 and TRBJ2-7, with a weak D call TRBD1 (6 bases). This CDR3 is 13 amino acids long. CDR1 SQVTM and CDR2 ANQGSEA come from the germline V gene. V lost 8 bases to trimming and J lost 1 base, with 15 bases between them.

The chain is built from TRBV2 and TRBJ2-3, with D perhaps matching TRBD1 (5 bases). V shed 6 bases and J shed 0 bases, with 10 bases lying between them. CDR1 and CDR2 (germline): SNHLY, FYNNEI. The CDR3 has 14 residues. CDR3 loop: CASRLRVSTDTQYF. The DNA for the CDR3 is TGTGCCAGCAGGCTCAGGGTTAGCACAGATACGCAGTATTTT.

This sequence joins TRBV9 and TRBJ2-2, with a possible D match to TRBD1 (5 bases). The CDR3 length is 15 residues. Between the trimmed V and J ends, which lost 0 bases and 4 bases, there was a span of 10 bases. The germline V gene encodes CDR1 SGDLS and CDR2 YYNGEE. The CDR3 DNA reads as TGTGCCAGCAGCGTAGCTCAGGGTAGCACCGGGGAGCTGTTTTTT. It encodes CASSVAQGSTGELFF.

The gene calls are TRBV14 and TRBJ2-7, with 14 bases matching TRBD2. In germline, CDR1 is SGHDN, CDR2 FVKESK. This CDR3 spans 18 amino acids. V lost 4 bases to trimming and J lost 1 base; unmatched junction nucleotides: 9. Here the CDR3 DNA reads TGTGCCAGCAGCCGACGCCCGGGGACTAGCGGGAGATCCTACGAGCAGTACTTC. Its protein product is CASSRRPGTSGRSYEQYF.

This chain connects TRBV19 to TRBJ1-1, with TRBD1 identical over 7 bases. CDR1 LNHDA and CDR2 SQIVND come from the germline V gene (reference sequence). The CDR3 is 15 amino acids. V gave up 7 bases and J gave up 1 base; unmatched junction bases: 9. CDR3 region: CASKLQGNANTEAFF. The CDR3 nucleotides read TGTGCCAGTAAGCTACAGGGGAATGCGAACACTGAAGCTTTCTTT.